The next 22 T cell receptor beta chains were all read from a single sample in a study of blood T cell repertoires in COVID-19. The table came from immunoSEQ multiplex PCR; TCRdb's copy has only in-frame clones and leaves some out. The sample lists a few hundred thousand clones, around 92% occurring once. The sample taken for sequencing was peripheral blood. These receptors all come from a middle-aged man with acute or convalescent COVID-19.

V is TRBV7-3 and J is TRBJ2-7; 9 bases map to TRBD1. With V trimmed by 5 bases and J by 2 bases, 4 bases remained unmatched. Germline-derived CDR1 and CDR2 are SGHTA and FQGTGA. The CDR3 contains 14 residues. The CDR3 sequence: CASSPGTGTYEQYF. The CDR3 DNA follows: TGTGCCAGCAGCCCCGGGACAGGGACCTACGAGCAGTACTTC.

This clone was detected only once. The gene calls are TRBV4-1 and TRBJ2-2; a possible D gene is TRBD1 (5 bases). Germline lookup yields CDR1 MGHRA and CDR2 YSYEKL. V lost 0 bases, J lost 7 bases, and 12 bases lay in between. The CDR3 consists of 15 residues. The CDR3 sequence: CASSQEPGFDGELFF. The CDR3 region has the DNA TGCGCCAGCAGCCAAGAACCAGGGTTTGACGGGGAGCTGTTTTTT.

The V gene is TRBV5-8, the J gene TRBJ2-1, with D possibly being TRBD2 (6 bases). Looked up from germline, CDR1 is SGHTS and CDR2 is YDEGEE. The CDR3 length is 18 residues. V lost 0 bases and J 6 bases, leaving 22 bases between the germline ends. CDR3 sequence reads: CASSLAYRTGTEGNEQFF. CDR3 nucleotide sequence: TGTGCCAGCAGCTTGGCATATAGAACCGGGACTGAGGGCAATGAGCAGTTCTTC.

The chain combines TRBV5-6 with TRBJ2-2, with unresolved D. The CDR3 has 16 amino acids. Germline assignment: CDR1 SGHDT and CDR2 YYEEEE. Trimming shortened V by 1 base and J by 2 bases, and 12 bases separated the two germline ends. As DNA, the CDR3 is TGTGCCAGCAGCTTGTATACTAACCAAAACACCGGGGAGCTGTTTTTT. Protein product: CASSLYTNQNTGELFF. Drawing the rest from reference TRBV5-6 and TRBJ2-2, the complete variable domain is DAGVTQSPTHLIKTRGQQVTLRCSPKSGHDTVSWYQQALGQGPQFIFQYYEEEERQRGNFPDRFSGHQFPNYSSELNVNALLLGDSALYLCASSLYTNQNTGELFFGEGSRLTVL.

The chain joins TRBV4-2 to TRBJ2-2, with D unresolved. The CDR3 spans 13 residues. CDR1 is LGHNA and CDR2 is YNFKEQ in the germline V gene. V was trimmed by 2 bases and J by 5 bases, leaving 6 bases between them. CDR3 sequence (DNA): TGTGCCAGCAGCCAAAAACGGACCGGGGAGCTGTTTTTT. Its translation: CASSQKRTGELFF.

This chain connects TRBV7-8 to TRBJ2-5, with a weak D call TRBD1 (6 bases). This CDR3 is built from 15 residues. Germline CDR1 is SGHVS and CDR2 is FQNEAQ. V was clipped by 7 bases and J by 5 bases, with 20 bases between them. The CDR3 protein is CASTSGQGLQETQYF. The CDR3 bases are TGTGCCAGCACCTCGGGGCAGGGGCTACAGGAGACCCAGTACTTC.

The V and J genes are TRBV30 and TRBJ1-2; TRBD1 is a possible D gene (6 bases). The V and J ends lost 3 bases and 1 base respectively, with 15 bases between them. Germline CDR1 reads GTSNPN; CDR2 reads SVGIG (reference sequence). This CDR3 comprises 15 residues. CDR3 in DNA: TGTGCCTGGAGAATCCCCCAGGGGAGTAACTATGGCTACACCTTC. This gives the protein CAWRIPQGSNYGYTF.

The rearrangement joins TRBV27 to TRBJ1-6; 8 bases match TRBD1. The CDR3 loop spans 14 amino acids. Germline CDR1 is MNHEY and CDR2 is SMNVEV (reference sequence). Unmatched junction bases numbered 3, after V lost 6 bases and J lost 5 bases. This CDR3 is CASRTTGDNSPLHF. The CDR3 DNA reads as TGTGCCAGCAGAACGACAGGGGATAATTCACCCCTCCACTTT.

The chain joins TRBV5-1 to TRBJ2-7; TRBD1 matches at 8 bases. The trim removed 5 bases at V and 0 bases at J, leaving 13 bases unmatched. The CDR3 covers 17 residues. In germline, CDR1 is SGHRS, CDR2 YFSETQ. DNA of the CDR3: TGCGCCAGCAGTTCAAGACAGGGGTCTTCTAGCTCCTACGAGCAGTACTTC. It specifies CASSSRQGSSSSYEQYF.

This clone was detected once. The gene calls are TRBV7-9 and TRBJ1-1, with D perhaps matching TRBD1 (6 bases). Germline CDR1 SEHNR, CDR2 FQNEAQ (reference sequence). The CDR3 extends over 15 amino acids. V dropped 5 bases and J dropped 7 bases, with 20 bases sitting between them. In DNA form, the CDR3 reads TGTGCCAGCAGCCCCCCGACCGGGGGCGGGAGTGAAGCTTTCTTT. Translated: CASSPPTGGGSEAFF.

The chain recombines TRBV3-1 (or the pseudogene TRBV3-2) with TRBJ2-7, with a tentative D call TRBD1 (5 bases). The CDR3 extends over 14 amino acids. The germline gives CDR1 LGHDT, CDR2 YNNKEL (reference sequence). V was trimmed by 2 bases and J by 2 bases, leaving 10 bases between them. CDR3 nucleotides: TGTGCCAGCAGCCAACAGGGTCAGGCCTACGAGCAGTACTTC. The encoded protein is CASSQQGQAYEQYF.

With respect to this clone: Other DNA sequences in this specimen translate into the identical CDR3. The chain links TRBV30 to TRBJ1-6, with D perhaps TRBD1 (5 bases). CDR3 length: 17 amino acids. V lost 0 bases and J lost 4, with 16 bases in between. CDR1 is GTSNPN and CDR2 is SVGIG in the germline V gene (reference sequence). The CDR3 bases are TGTGCCTGGAGTGTCCGGGGGGACTTCTCTTATAATTCACCCCTCCACTTT. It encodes CAWSVRGDFSYNSPLHF.

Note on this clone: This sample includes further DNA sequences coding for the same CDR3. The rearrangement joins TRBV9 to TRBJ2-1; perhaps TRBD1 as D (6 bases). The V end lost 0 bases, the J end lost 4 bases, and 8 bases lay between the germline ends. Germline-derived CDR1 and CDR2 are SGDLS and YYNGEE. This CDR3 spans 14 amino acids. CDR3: CASSVGGQYNEQFF. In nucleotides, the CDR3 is TGTGCCAGCAGCGTAGGAGGACAGTACAATGAGCAGTTCTTC.

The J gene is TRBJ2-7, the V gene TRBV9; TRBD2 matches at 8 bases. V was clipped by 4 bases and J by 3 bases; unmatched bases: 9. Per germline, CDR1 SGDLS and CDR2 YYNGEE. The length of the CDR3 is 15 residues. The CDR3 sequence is CASSPSGGAGYEQYF. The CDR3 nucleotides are TGTGCCAGCAGCCCCTCCGGGGGGGCAGGCTACGAGCAGTACTTC.

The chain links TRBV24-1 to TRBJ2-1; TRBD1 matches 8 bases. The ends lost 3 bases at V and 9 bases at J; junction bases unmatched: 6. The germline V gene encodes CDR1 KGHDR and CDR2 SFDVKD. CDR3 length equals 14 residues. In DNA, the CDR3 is TGTGCCACCAGTGATCTTACAGGGGGTGGTGAGCAGTTCTTC. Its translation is CATSDLTGGGEQFF.

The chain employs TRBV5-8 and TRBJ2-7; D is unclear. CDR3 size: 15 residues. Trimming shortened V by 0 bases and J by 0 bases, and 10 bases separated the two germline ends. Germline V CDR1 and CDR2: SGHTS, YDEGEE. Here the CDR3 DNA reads TGTGCCAGCAGCTTGGATCTTGGCTCCTCCTACGAGCAGTACTTC. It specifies CASSLDLGSSYEQYF.

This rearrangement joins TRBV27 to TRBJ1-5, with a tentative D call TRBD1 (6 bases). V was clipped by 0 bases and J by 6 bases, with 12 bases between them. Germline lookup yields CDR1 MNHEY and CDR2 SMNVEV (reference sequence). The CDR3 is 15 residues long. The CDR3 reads CASSLSQGSGQPQHF. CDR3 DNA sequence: TGTGCCAGCAGTTTATCACAGGGATCCGGTCAGCCCCAGCATTTT.

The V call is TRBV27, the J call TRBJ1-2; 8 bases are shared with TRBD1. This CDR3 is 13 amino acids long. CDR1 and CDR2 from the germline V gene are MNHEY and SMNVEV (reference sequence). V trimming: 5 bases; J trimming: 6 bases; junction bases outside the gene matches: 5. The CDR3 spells CASSDRGWNGYTF. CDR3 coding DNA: TGTGCCAGCAGTGACAGGGGCTGGAATGGCTACACCTTC.

The CDR3: CASSEAHRYEQYF. CDR3 nucleotide sequence: TGTGCCAGCAGTGAGGCACACCGCTACGAGCAGTACTTC. The rearrangement uses TRBV6-1 and TRBJ2-7; no reliable D call. V was clipped by 3 bases and J by 3 bases, with 9 bases between them. This CDR3 is 13 amino acids long. CDR1 is MNHNS and CDR2 is SASEGT in the germline V gene.

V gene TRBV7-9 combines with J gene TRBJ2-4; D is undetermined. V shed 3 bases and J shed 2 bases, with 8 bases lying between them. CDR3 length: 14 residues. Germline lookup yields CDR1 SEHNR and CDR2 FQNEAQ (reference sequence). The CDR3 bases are TGTGCCAGCAGCTTTGGTGCGCCCAAAAACATTCAGTACTTC. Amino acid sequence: CASSFGAPKNIQYF.

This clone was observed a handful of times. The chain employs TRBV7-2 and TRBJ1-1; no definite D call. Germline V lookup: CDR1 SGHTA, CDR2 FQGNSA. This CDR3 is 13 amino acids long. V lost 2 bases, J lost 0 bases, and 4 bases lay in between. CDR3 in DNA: TGTGCCAGCAGCTTATCCGTGAACACTGAAGCTTTCTTT. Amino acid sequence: CASSLSVNTEAFF.

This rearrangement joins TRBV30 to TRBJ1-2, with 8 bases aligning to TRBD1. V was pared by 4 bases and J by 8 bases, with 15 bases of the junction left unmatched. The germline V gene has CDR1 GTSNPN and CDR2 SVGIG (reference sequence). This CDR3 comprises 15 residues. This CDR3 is CAWKRDRSFGRGYTF. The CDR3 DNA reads TGTGCCTGGAAAAGGGACAGGAGCTTTGGTAGGGGCTACACCTTC.